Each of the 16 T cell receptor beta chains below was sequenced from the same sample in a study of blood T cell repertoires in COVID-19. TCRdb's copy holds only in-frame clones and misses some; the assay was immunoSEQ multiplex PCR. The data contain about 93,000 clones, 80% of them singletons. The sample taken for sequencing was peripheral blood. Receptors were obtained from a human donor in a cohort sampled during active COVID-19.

DNA of the CDR3: TGTGCCAGCAGTCAACTAGCGGGGTCCTACAATGAGCAGTTCTTC. Encoded protein: CASSQLAGSYNEQFF. V usage is TRBV2 and J usage is TRBJ2-1; 10 positions match TRBD2. Germline CDR1 is SNHLY and CDR2 is FYNNEI. This CDR3 has 15 amino acids. The J segment lost 1 base and the V segment lost 5 bases, leaving 2 bases of the junction unmatched. The full variable domain, its missing parts supplied by reference TRBV2 and TRBJ2-1, is EPEVTQTPSHQVTQMGQEVILRCVPISNHLYFYWYRQILGQKVEFLVSFYNNEISEKSEIFDDQFSVERPDGSNFTLKIRSTKLEDSAMYFCASSQLAGSYNEQFFGPGTRLTVL.

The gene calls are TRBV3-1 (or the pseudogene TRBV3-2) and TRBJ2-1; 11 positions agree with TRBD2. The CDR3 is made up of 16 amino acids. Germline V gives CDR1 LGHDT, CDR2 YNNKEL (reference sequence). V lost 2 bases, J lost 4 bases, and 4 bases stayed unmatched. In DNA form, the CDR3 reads TGTGCCAGCAGCCAACTTAGCGGGGGGGGTTACAATGAGCAGTTCTTC. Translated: CASSQLSGGGYNEQFF.

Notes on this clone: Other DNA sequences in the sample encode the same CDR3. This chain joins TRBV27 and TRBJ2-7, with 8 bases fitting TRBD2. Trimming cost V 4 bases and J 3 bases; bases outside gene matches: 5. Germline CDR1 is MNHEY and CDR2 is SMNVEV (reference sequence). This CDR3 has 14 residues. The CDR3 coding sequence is TGTGCCAGCAGTTCACGCGGGGGGTACTACGAGCAGTACTTC. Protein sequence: CASSSRGGYYEQYF.

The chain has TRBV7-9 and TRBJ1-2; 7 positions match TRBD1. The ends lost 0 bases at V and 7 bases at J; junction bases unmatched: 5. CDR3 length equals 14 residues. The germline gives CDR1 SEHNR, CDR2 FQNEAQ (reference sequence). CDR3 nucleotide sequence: TGTGCCAGCAGCTTAGCCGGACAGGTTGCTGGCTACACCTTC. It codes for CASSLAGQVAGYTF. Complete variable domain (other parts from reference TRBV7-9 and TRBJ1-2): DTGVSQNPRHKITKRGQNVTFRCDPISEHNRLYWYRQTLGQGPEFLTYFQNEAQLEKSRLLSDRFSAERPKGSFSTLEIQRTEQGDSAMYLCASSLAGQVAGYTFGSGTRLTVV.

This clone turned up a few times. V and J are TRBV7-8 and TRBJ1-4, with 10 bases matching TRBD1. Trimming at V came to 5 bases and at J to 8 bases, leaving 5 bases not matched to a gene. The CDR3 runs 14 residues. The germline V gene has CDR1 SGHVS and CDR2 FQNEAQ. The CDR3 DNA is TGTGCCAGCAGCAGAGGGACAGGGGAAGAAAAACTGTTTTTT. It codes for CASSRGTGEEKLFF.

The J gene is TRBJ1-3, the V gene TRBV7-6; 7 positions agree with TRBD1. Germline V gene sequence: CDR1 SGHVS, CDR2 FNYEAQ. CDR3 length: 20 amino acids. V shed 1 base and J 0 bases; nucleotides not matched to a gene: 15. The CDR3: CASSLGDRAVSFHSGNTIYF. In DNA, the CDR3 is TGTGCCAGCAGCTTAGGCGACAGGGCCGTCTCTTTTCACTCTGGAAACACCATATATTTT.

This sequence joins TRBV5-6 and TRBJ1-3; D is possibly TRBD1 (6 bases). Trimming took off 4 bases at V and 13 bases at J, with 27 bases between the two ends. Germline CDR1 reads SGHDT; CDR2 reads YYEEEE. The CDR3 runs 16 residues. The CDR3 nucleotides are TGTGCCAGCAGCCTAGGCTCCATAACAGGGTCGACCCCAATATATTTT. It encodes CASSLGSITGSTPIYF.

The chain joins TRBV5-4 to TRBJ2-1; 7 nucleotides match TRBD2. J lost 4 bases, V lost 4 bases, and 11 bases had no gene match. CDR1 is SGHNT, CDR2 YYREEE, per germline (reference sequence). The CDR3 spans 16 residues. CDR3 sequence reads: CASSHQTSKPYNEQFF. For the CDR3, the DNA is TGTGCCAGCAGCCACCAGACTAGCAAGCCTTACAATGAGCAGTTCTTC.

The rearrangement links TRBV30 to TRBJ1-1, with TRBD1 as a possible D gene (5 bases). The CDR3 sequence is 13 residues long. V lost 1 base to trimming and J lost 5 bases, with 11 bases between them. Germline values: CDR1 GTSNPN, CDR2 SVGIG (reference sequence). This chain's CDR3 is CAWSETRGTEAFF. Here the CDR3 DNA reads TGTGCCTGGAGTGAGACACGGGGGACTGAAGCTTTCTTT.

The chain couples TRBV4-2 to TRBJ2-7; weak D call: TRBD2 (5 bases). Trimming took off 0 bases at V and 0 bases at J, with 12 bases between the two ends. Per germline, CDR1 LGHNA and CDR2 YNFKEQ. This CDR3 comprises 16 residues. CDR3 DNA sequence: TGTGCCAGCAGCCAAGATCTAGCCGGCAGCTCCTACGAGCAGTACTTC. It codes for CASSQDLAGSSYEQYF.

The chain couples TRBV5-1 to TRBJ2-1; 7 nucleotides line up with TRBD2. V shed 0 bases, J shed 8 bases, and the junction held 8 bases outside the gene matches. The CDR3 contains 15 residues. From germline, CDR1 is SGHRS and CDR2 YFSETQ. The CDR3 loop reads CASSLEFGRVDEQFF. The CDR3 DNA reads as TGCGCCAGCAGCTTGGAGTTTGGGAGGGTTGATGAGCAGTTCTTC.

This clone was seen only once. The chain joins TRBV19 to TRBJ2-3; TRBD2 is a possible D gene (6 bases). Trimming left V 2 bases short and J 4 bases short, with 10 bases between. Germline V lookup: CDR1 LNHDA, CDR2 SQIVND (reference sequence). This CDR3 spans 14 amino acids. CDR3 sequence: CASSIWGEADTQYF. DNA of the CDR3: TGTGCCAGTAGTATATGGGGGGAGGCAGATACGCAGTATTTT.

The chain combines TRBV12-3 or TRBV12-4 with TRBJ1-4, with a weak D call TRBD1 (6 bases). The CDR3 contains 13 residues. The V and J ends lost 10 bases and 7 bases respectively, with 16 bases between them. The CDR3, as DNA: TGTGCCACCCAGGGGCCGCCAAGTGAAAAACTGTTTTTT. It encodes CATQGPPSEKLFF.

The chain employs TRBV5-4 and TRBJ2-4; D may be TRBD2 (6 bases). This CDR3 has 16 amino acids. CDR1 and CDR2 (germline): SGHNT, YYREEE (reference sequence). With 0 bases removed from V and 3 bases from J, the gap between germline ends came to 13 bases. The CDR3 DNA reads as TGTGCCAGCAGCTTGGCCGGGGGTAGGAGCAAAAACATTCAGTACTTC. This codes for CASSLAGGRSKNIQYF.

As DNA, the CDR3 is TGCGCCAGCAGCTTGGGGCCAGGGAAAAGCAATCAGCCCCAGCATTTT. Protein sequence: CASSLGPGKSNQPQHF. The J gene is TRBJ1-5, the V gene TRBV5-1; D perhaps matches TRBD1 (5 bases). The CDR3 sequence is 16 residues long. Looked up from germline, CDR1 is SGHRS and CDR2 is YFSETQ. Trimming took 0 bases from V and 1 from J, leaving 11 bases between them.

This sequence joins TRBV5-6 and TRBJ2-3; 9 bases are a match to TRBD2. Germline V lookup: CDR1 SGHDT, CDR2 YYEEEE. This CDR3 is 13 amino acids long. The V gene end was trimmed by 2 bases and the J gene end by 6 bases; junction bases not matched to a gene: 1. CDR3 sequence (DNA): TGTGCCAGCAGCTTTAGCGGGAGTGATACGCAGTATTTT. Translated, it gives CASSFSGSDTQYF.